This TCR beta chain derives from a study of blood T cell repertoires in COVID-19. For the study at large: Samples representing acute and convalescent COVID-19 were sourced from the United States, Italy and Spain. PBMCs, B-cell-depleted T cells, or T cells were the source of the cDNA or gDNA that made up the material.

CDR1 SGHRS and CDR2 YFSETQ come from the germline V gene. This CDR3 contains 15 residues. With 4 bases clipped from V and 8 bases from J, the junction kept 7 bases outside the gene matches. Original data processing: Reference gene primer amplification in the assay estimated nucleated cell counts. This table comes from immunoSEQ multiplex PCR, and its TCRdb copy is limited to in-frame clones, with some not included. V and J calls and clone size follow that table, whereas D and trimming were derived from the DNA. In the table there are about 220,000 clones, 70% to 90% of which are singletons. The specimen was peripheral blood. The rearrangement links TRBV5-1 to TRBJ2-1, with 12 bases identical to TRBD1. This receptor was identified in a man aged 35-49 years with acute or convalescent COVID-19. CDR3 sequence: CASSPGQGAFDEQFF. For the CDR3, the DNA is TGCGCCAGCAGCCCGGGACAGGGGGCTTTCGATGAGCAGTTCTTC.